This T cell receptor (beta chain) was documented in a study of blood T cell repertoires in COVID-19. About the study: PBMCs, B-cell-depleted T cells, or T cells provided the cDNA or gDNA that made up the material.

This clone was observed a few times. CDR3 length: 17 residues. Germline CDR1 reads LGHDT; CDR2 reads YNNKEL (reference sequence). V was clipped by 4 bases and J by 2 bases; unmatched bases: 7. Methods used by the authors: Scientists estimated how many nucleated cells there were by amplifying reference gene primers. Sequencing used immunoSEQ multiplex PCR; TCRdb keeps in-frame clones, though not all of them. V, J and clone size were drawn from that table, and D and trimming were deduced from the DNA. The table lists 110,000 or so clones, about two thirds of them singletons. The chain is built from TRBV3-1 (or the pseudogene TRBV3-2) and TRBJ2-6; the match to TRBD1 covers 8 bases. The sequenced sample consisted of peripheral blood. The sequence was collected from a woman in her forties with acute or convalescent COVID-19. The chain's CDR3 is CASSPRTGQTGANVLTF. The DNA for the CDR3 is TGTGCCAGCAGCCCACGGACAGGGCAAACTGGGGCCAACGTCCTGACTTTC.